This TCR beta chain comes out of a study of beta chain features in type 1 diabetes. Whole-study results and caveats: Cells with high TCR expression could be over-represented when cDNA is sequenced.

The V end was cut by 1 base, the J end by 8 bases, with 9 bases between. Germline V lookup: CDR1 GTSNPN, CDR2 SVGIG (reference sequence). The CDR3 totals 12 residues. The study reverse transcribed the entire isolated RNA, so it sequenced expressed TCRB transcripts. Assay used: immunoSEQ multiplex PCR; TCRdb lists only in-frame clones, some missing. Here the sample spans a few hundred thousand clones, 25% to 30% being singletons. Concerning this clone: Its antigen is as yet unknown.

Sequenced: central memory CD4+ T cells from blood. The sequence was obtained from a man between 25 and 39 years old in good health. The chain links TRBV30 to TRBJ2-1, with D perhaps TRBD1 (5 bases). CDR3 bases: TGTGCCTGGAGTGGCAGGGTGGATGAGCAGTTCTTC. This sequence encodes CAWSGRVDEQFF.